This entry concerns a single T cell receptor beta chain. These data originate in a study of patients and donors after allogeneic stem cell transplantation. The CDR3 spans 15 residues. V lost 1 base, J lost 0 bases, and 10 bases lay in between. The germline CDR1 and CDR2 sequences are MDHEN and SYDVKM. TCRdb used MiXCR to reprocess the RT-PCR reads, holding one entry per CDR3 protein. Among around 150,000 distinct CDR3 sequences listed, around 28% were seen once. The chain uses TRBV28 and TRBJ2-7; D is uncertain. The specimen was blood, either unsorted or a sorted T cell fraction (not recorded which). The sequence derives from a human donor who was either an allogeneic HSCT recipient or a stem cell or donor lymphocyte infusion donor (not recorded which). It is not recorded whose cells these are; they may come from a transplant donor. For the CDR3, the DNA is TGTGCCAGCAGTTTATTGGGAAGGGACTCCTACGAGCAGTACTTC. Amino acid sequence: CASSLLGRDSYEQYF. Supplemented by reference TRBV28 and TRBJ2-7, the full variable domain reads DVKVTQSSRYLVKRTGEKVFLECVQDMDHENMFWYRQDPGLGLRLIYFSYDVKMKEKGDIPEGYSVSREKKERFSLILESASTNQTSMYLCASSLLGRDSYEQYFGPGTRLTVT.